This T cell receptor beta chain was documented in a study of blood T cell repertoires in COVID-19. Study-wide context: Samples of COVID-19 (acute and convalescent) were obtained from the United States, Italy and Spain. From T cells, B-cell-depleted T cells, or PBMCs came the material, which was cDNA or gDNA.

Recruited during active infection, patients (from Seattle) were subsequently followed longitudinally. The CDR3 is 15 residues long. In germline, CDR1 is MNHEY, CDR2 SVGAGI. The junction had 12 bases not matched to a gene; V was cut back by 6 bases and J by 8 bases. Per the original data handling: Amplification with reference gene primers provided the estimates of nucleated cell counts. Produced via immunoSEQ multiplex PCR; TCRdb's table is partial and in-frame only. V and J calls and clone size are given by that table; D and trimming were obtained from the DNA. The sample yields roughly 260,000 clones, more than 85% seen once.

The sample taken for sequencing was peripheral blood. The TCR was taken from a young adult with COVID-19, enrolled during active disease. The chain carries TRBV6-5 and TRBJ2-1; TRBD1 aligns across 8 bases. This CDR3 is CASSLRPDRDYEQFF. The CDR3 DNA follows: TGTGCCAGCAGCTTACGCCCGGACAGGGACTATGAGCAGTTCTTC.